A selection of T cell receptor beta chains follows, all from one sample in a study of T cell responses to AZD1222 COVID-19 vaccine. This table comes from immunoSEQ multiplex PCR, and its TCRdb copy is limited to in-frame clones, with some not included. Among some 140,000 clones listed, roughly 90% were seen once. The material was peripheral blood, obtained on day 0 of AZD1222 vaccination. The source is an adult in good health. Each CDR3 is given with its conserved first and last residue. Each record gives: D gene, V gene, J gene, clone size, CDR3 length, CDR3 protein, CDR3 DNA. D genes are given only for firm matches. A clone size is listed for some rows: how often the clone was seen (once, few, many), or a class if it is expanded.

d_call: NA
v_call: TRBV27
j_call: TRBJ1-5
clone_size: NA
cdr3_length: 14
cdr3_aa: CASSPGGNNQPQHF
cdr3_nt: TGTGCCAGCAGTCCCGGAGGGAACAATCAGCCCCAGCATTTT

d_call: NA
v_call: TRBV12-3/TRBV12-4
j_call: TRBJ1-2
clone_size: NA
cdr3_length: 13
cdr3_aa: CASKVDGGLGYTF
cdr3_nt: TGTGCCAGCAAGGTCGACGGGGGACTGGGCTACACCTTC

d_call: NA
v_call: TRBV4-1
j_call: TRBJ1-1
clone_size: once
cdr3_length: 14
cdr3_aa: CASSQDPRNTEAFF
cdr3_nt: TGCGCCAGCAGCCAAGATCCCCGGAACACTGAAGCTTTCTTT

d_call: NA
v_call: TRBV13
j_call: TRBJ1-6
clone_size: NA
cdr3_length: 17
cdr3_aa: CASSKGSPGGSISPLHF
cdr3_nt: TGTGCCAGCAGCAAAGGCTCCCCCGGAGGGTCTATTTCACCCCTCCACTTT

d_call: TRBD2
v_call: TRBV6-2/TRBV6-3
j_call: TRBJ2-3
clone_size: NA
cdr3_length: 14
cdr3_aa: CASSLGLATDTQYF
cdr3_nt: TGTGCCAGCAGCCTCGGACTAGCAACAGATACGCAGTATTTT

d_call: TRBD2
v_call: TRBV25-1
j_call: TRBJ2-7
clone_size: NA
cdr3_length: 16
cdr3_aa: CASSEGPTSGNYEQYF
cdr3_nt: TGTGCCAGCAGTGAGGGACCGACTAGCGGGAACTACGAGCAGTACTTC

d_call: NA
v_call: TRBV6-2/TRBV6-3
j_call: TRBJ1-4
clone_size: NA
cdr3_length: 15
cdr3_aa: CASSFGTALGEKLFF
cdr3_nt: TGTGCCAGCAGCTTCGGGACGGCCCTCGGGGAAAAACTGTTTTTT

d_call: TRBD1
v_call: TRBV6-5
j_call: TRBJ2-5
clone_size: NA
cdr3_length: 16
cdr3_aa: CASSSITGERRETQYF
cdr3_nt: TGTGCCAGCAGTTCTATCACAGGGGAGAGGAGGGAGACCCAGTACTTC

d_call: NA
v_call: TRBV7-9
j_call: TRBJ2-2
clone_size: few
cdr3_length: 12
cdr3_aa: CASSLMRGELFF
cdr3_nt: TGTGCCAGCAGCTTAATGCGCGGGGAGCTGTTTTTT

d_call: TRBD1
v_call: TRBV5-4
j_call: TRBJ1-4
clone_size: NA
cdr3_length: 15
cdr3_aa: CASSSSGTVNEKLFF
cdr3_nt: TGTGCCAGCAGCTCGTCCGGGACAGTCAATGAAAAACTGTTTTTT

d_call: NA
v_call: TRBV3-1/TRBV3-2
j_call: TRBJ1-1
clone_size: NA
cdr3_length: 14
cdr3_aa: CASSRLDSNTEAFF
cdr3_nt: TGTGCCAGCAGCCGCCTTGACAGTAACACTGAAGCTTTCTTT

d_call: NA
v_call: TRBV5-1
j_call: TRBJ2-1
clone_size: NA
cdr3_length: 15
cdr3_aa: CASSQTGALADEQFF
cdr3_nt: TGCGCCAGCAGCCAAACCGGGGCCCTAGCCGATGAGCAGTTCTTC

d_call: NA
v_call: TRBV7-8
j_call: TRBJ1-1
clone_size: NA
cdr3_length: 13
cdr3_aa: CASSWDTNTEAFF
cdr3_nt: TGTGCCAGCAGCTGGGACACTAACACTGAAGCTTTCTTT

d_call: NA
v_call: TRBV7-2
j_call: TRBJ1-1
clone_size: NA
cdr3_length: 14
cdr3_aa: CASSLIRENTEAFF
cdr3_nt: TGTGCCAGCAGCTTAATACGGGAGAACACTGAAGCTTTCTTT

d_call: TRBD2
v_call: TRBV5-1
j_call: TRBJ2-4
clone_size: NA
cdr3_length: 18
cdr3_aa: CASSLVASGPQAKNIQYF
cdr3_nt: TGCGCCAGCAGCTTGGTGGCTAGCGGTCCTCAAGCCAAAAACATTCAGTACTTC

d_call: NA
v_call: TRBV2
j_call: TRBJ1-3
clone_size: NA
cdr3_length: 13
cdr3_aa: CASAQGTGNTIYF
cdr3_nt: TGTGCCAGCGCTCAGGGGACTGGAAACACCATATATTTT

d_call: NA
v_call: TRBV28
j_call: TRBJ1-1
clone_size: NA
cdr3_length: 13
cdr3_aa: CASSLLGGTEAFF
cdr3_nt: TGTGCCAGCAGTTTACTCGGGGGCACTGAAGCTTTCTTT

d_call: TRBD2
v_call: TRBV19
j_call: TRBJ2-1
clone_size: NA
cdr3_length: 15
cdr3_aa: CASSMLLAGVDEQFF
cdr3_nt: TGTGCCAGTAGTATGTTACTAGCGGGAGTCGATGAGCAGTTCTTC

d_call: NA
v_call: TRBV9
j_call: TRBJ1-4
clone_size: NA
cdr3_length: 17
cdr3_aa: CASSVALRGTLIEKLFF
cdr3_nt: TGTGCCAGCAGCGTAGCTCTCCGGGGGACCCTTATCGAAAAACTGTTTTTT

d_call: NA
v_call: TRBV11-2
j_call: TRBJ1-4
clone_size: NA
cdr3_length: 14
cdr3_aa: CASSLGVSVEKLFF
cdr3_nt: TGTGCCAGCAGCTTGGGGGTATCGGTAGAAAAACTGTTTTTT

d_call: TRBD2
v_call: TRBV6-5
j_call: TRBJ2-1
clone_size: NA
cdr3_length: 15
cdr3_aa: CASRTSGSTYNEQFF
cdr3_nt: TGTGCCAGCAGGACTAGCGGGAGTACTTACAATGAGCAGTTCTTC

d_call: NA
v_call: TRBV4-2
j_call: TRBJ1-1
clone_size: NA
cdr3_length: 18
cdr3_aa: CASSQEPGKGGRVAEAFF
cdr3_nt: TGTGCCAGCAGCCAAGAACCAGGGAAGGGCGGACGGGTCGCTGAAGCTTTCTTT

d_call: NA
v_call: TRBV5-1
j_call: TRBJ1-1
clone_size: NA
cdr3_length: 16
cdr3_aa: CASSSGGPRMNTEAFF
cdr3_nt: TGCGCCAGCAGCTCCGGGGGCCCTCGAATGAACACTGAAGCTTTCTTT

d_call: NA
v_call: TRBV4-1
j_call: TRBJ1-5
clone_size: NA
cdr3_length: 15
cdr3_aa: CASSPPGRFNQPQHF
cdr3_nt: TGCGCCAGCAGCCCCCCAGGCAGGTTCAATCAGCCCCAGCATTTT

d_call: NA
v_call: TRBV5-1
j_call: TRBJ1-1
clone_size: NA
cdr3_length: 14
cdr3_aa: CASSLDIGNTEAFF
cdr3_nt: TGCGCCAGCAGCTTGGATATAGGGAACACTGAAGCTTTCTTT

d_call: TRBD1
v_call: TRBV4-1
j_call: TRBJ1-1
clone_size: few
cdr3_length: 13
cdr3_aa: CASSSGQGPEAFF
cdr3_nt: TGCGCCAGCAGCTCGGGACAGGGGCCTGAAGCTTTCTTT

d_call: NA
v_call: TRBV11-3
j_call: TRBJ1-1
clone_size: NA
cdr3_length: 16
cdr3_aa: CASSLGGGRMNTEAFF
cdr3_nt: TGTGCCAGCAGCTTAGGGGGGGGCAGGATGAACACTGAAGCTTTCTTT

d_call: NA
v_call: TRBV5-1
j_call: TRBJ1-4
clone_size: NA
cdr3_length: 15
cdr3_aa: CASRTIGQSNEKLFF
cdr3_nt: TGCGCCAGCAGAACCATTGGACAGTCTAATGAAAAACTGTTTTTT

d_call: NA
v_call: TRBV29-1
j_call: TRBJ1-2
clone_size: NA
cdr3_length: 12
cdr3_aa: CSVAARPEGYTF
cdr3_nt: TGCAGCGTAGCCGCCCGACCGGAAGGCTACACCTTC

d_call: TRBD1
v_call: TRBV4-1
j_call: TRBJ1-2
clone_size: NA
cdr3_length: 14
cdr3_aa: CASSPVGTGGGYTF
cdr3_nt: TGCGCCAGCAGCCCGGTCGGGACAGGGGGAGGCTACACCTTC

d_call: TRBD2
v_call: TRBV12-3/TRBV12-4
j_call: TRBJ2-7
clone_size: NA
cdr3_length: 13
cdr3_aa: CASGGDGKYEQYF
cdr3_nt: TGTGCCAGCGGGGGGGACGGGAAATACGAGCAGTACTTC